This T cell receptor beta chain was documented in a study of long-term antiretroviral therapy in people with HIV. Looking at the study overall: The oldest specimens predate the 2015 immediate-ART recommendation by about a decade.

Broader study findings: In samples taken after ART, diversity increased but remained below transplant donor control levels. Nothing was known about ART adherence, viral resistance or changes in therapy.

Samples held roughly 0.85-11 million cryopreserved PBMC, and DNA extraction followed. Researchers report immunoSEQ v3.0 was run at survey level. Libraries were prepared by immunoSEQ multiplex PCR; TCRdb keeps only in-frame clonotypes and omits some of them. This sample yields 20,000 to 25,000 clones, of which under 80% are seen a single time; about 11% belongs to the top ten. V was cut by 3 bases and J by 2 bases, with 8 bases left in between. From germline, CDR1 is SGHRS and CDR2 YFSETQ. The CDR3 has 14 residues. The table lists this clone with a count of one. The antigen remains undetermined. The origin of this receptor is a woman aged 40 to 49 with HIV. The rearrangement links TRBV5-1 to TRBJ2-2, with D maybe TRBD2 (5 bases). This specimen was unsorted PBMCs, taken 1.1 years before starting antiretroviral therapy. Here the CDR3 reads CASSSRGNTGELFF. CDR3 nucleotide sequence: TGCGCCAGCAGCTCCCGGGGTAACACCGGGGAGCTGTTTTTT.